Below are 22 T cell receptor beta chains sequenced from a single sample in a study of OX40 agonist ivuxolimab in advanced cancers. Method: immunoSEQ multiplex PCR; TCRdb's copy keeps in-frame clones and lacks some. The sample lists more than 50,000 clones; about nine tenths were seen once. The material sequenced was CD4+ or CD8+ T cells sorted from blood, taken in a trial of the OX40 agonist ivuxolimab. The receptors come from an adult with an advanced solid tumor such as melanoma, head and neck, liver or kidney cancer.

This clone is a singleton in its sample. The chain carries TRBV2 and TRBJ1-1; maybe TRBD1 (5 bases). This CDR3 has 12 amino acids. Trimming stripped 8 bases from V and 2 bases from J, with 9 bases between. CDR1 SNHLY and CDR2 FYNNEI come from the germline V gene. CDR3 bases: TGTGCCAGCCCGGGGCCAAACACTGAAGCTTTCTTT. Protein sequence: CASPGPNTEAFF.

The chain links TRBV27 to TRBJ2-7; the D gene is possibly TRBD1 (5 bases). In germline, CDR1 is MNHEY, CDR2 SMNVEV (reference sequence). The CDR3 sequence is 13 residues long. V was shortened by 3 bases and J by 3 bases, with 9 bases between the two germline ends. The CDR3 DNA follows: TGTGCCAGCAGTTTGGGGCTAGGCTACGAGCAGTACTTC. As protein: CASSLGLGYEQYF.

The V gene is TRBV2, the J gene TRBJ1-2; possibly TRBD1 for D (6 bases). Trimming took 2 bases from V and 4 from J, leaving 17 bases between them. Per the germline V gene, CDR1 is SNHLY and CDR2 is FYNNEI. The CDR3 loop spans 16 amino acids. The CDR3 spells CASSESIGQSLYGYTF. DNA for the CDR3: TGTGCCAGCAGTGAATCGATTGGACAGAGCCTCTATGGCTACACCTTC. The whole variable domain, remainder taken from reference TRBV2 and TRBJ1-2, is EPEVTQTPSHQVTQMGQEVILRCVPISNHLYFYWYRQILGQKVEFLVSFYNNEISEKSEIFDDQFSVERPDGSNFTLKIRSTKLEDSAMYFCASSESIGQSLYGYTFGSGTRLTVV.

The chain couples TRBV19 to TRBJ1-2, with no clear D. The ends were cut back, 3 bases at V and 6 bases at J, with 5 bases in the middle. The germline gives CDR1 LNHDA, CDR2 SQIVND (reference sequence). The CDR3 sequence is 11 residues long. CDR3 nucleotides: TGTGCCAGTAGTATCCAGGATGGCTACACCTTC. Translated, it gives CASSIQDGYTF.

The DNA of the CDR3 is TGTGCCAGCAGCTCTGGGACTAGCGGGGGCCGTGAGACCCAGTACTTC. It is translated as CASSSGTSGGRETQYF. The rearrangement joins TRBV13 to TRBJ2-5; 14 bases are a match to TRBD2. This CDR3 comprises 16 residues. Germline trimming cut 4 bases from V and 5 bases from J; bases unmatched to any gene: 6. The germline gives CDR1 PRHDT, CDR2 FYEKMQ (reference sequence).

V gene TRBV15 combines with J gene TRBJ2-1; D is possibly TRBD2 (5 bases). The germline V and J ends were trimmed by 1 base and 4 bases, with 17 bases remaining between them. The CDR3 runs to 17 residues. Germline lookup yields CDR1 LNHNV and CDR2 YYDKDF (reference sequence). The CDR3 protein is CATSRGWSGEAYNEQFF. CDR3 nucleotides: TGTGCCACCAGCAGAGGATGGAGCGGCGAGGCGTACAATGAGCAGTTCTTC.

The DNA for the CDR3 is TGTGCCAGCAGTTACGGGACGCTTAATGAGCAGTTCTTC. Translated: CASSYGTLNEQFF. The V gene is TRBV27, the J gene TRBJ2-1, with D tentatively TRBD1 or TRBD2 (5 bases each). Germline V gene data show CDR1 as MNHEY and CDR2 as SMNVEV (reference sequence). Trimming stripped 4 bases from V and 7 bases from J, with 11 bases between. The CDR3 loop spans 13 amino acids.

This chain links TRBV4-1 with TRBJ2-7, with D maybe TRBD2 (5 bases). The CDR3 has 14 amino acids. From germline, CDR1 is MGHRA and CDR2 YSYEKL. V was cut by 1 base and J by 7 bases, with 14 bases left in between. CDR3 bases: TGCGCCAGCAGCCAAGCACCGGGGAATGAGGAGCAGTACTTC. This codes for CASSQAPGNEEQYF.

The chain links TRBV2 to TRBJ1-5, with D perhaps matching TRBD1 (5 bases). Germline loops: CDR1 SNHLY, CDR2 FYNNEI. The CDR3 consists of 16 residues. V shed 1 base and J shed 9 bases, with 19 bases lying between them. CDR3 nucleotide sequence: TGTGCCAGCAGTGAAGAGGGGCGGTGGAAATTTCGGCCCCAGCATTTT. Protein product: CASSEEGRWKFRPQHF.

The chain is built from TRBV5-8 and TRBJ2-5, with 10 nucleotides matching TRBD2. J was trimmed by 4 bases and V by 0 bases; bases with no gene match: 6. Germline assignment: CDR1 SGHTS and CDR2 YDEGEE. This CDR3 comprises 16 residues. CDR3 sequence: CASSLASGGAGETQYF. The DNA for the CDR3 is TGTGCCAGCAGCTTGGCCAGCGGGGGGGCCGGAGAGACCCAGTACTTC. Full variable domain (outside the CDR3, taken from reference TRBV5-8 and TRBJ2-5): EAGVTQSPTHLIKTRGQQATLRCSPISGHTSVYWYQQALGLGLQFLLWYDEGEERNRGNFPPRFSGRQFPNYSSELNVNALELEDSALYLCASSLASGGAGETQYFGPGTRLLVL.

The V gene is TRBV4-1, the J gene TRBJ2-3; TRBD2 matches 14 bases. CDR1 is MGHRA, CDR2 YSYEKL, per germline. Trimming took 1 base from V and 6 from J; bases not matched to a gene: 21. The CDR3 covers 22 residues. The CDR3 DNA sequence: TGCGCCAGCAGCCAAGTCTCACGGGGACTAGCGGGGGAGTCTGGGTCGTGGGATACGCAGTATTTT. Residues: CASSQVSRGLAGESGSWDTQYF.

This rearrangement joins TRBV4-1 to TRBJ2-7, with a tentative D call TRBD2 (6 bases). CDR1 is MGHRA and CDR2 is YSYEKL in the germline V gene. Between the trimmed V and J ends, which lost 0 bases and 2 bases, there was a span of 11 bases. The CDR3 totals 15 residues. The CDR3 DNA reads TGCGCCAGCAGCCAAGATCGTGGAGGGGCCTACGAGCAGTACTTC. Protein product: CASSQDRGGAYEQYF.

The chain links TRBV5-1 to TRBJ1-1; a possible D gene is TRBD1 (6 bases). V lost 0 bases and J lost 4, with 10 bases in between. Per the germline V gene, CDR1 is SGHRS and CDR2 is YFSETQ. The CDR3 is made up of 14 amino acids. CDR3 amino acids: CASSLVGGSTEAFF. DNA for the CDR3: TGCGCCAGCAGCTTGGTAGGGGGGAGCACTGAAGCTTTCTTT. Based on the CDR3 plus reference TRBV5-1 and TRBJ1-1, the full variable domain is KAGVTQTPRYLIKTRGQQVTLSCSPISGHRSVSWYQQTPGQGLQFLFEYFSETQRNKGNFPGRFSGRQFSNSRSEMNVSTLELGDSALYLCASSLVGGSTEAFFGQGTRLTVV.

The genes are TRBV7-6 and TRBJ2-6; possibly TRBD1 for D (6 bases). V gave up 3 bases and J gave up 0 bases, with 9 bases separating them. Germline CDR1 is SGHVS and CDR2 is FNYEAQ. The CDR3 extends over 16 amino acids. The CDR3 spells CASSFWDNSGANVLTF. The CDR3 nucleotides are TGTGCCAGCAGCTTCTGGGACAACTCTGGGGCCAACGTCCTGACTTTC.

Here the CDR3 DNA reads TGCGCCAGCAGCTTGGGGGGCAGTACCTACGAGCAGTACTTC. It encodes CASSLGGSTYEQYF. The chain recombines TRBV5-1 with TRBJ2-7, with a weak D call TRBD1 (5 bases). The CDR3 spans 14 residues. The V end was cut by 0 bases, the J end by 2 bases, with 9 bases between. In germline, CDR1 is SGHRS, CDR2 YFSETQ.

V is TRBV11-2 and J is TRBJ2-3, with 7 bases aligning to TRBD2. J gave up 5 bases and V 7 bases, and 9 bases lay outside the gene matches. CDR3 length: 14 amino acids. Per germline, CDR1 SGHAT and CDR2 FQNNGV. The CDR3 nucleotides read TGTGCCAGCATGCTAGCGGATGGTTTAGATACGCAGTATTTT. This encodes CASMLADGLDTQYF.

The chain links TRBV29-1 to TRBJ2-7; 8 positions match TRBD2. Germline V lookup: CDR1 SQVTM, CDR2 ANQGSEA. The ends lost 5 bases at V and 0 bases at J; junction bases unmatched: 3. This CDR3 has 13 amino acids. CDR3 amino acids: CSVISGVSYEQYF. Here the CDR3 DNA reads TGCAGCGTTATTAGCGGGGTCTCCTACGAGCAGTACTTC.

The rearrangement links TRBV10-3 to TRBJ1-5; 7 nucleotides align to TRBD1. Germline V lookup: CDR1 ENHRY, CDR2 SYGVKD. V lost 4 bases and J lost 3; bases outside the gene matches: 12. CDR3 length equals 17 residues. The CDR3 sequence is CAISGGSGTGDNQPQHF. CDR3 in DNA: TGTGCCATCAGTGGGGGGAGCGGAACAGGGGACAATCAGCCCCAGCATTTT.

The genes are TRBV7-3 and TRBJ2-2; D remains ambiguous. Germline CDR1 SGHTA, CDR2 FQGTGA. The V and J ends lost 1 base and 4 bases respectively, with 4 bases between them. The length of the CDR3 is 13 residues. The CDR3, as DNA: TGTGCCAGCAGCTTAAGGGTCACCGGGGAGCTGTTTTTT. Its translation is CASSLRVTGELFF.

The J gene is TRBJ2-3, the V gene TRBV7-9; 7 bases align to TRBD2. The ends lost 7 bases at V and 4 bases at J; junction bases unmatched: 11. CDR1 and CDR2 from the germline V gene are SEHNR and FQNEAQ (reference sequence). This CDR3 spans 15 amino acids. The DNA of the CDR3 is TGTGCCAGCAACCCTATGGGGGGGGGTGCAGATACGCAGTATTTT. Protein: CASNPMGGGADTQYF.

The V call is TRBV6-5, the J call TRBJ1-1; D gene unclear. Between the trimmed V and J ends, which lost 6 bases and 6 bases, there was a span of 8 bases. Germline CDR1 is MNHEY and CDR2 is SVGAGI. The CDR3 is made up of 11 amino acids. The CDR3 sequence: CASRFGAEAFF. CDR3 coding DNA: TGTGCCAGCAGGTTCGGGGCTGAAGCTTTCTTT.

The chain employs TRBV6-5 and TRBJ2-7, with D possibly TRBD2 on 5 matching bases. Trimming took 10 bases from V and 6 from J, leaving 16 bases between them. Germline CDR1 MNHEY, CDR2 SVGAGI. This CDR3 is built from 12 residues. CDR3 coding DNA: TGTGCCACAACATTCGGGATCGGCGAGCAGTACTTC. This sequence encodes CATTFGIGEQYF.